The 3 T cell receptor beta chains below all came from one sample that was sequenced in a study of cytomegalovirus exposure and HLA in healthy donors. Both 60 Vbeta primers and 13 Jbeta primers went into the PCR. The data were produced by immunoSEQ multiplex PCR, yet TCRdb's version contains in-frame clones alone and is incomplete. The data show 60,000 to 80,000 clones, with 79% seen just once and approximately 3% held by the top ten. Sequences were obtained from PBMCs. The receptors here all came from a woman aged 25 to 39 in good health and CMV-seronegative.

The chain uses TRBV7-2 and TRBJ2-3, with a possible D match to TRBD1 (6 bases). In germline, CDR1 is SGHTA, CDR2 FQGNSA. The germline V and J ends were trimmed by 5 bases and 2 bases, with 11 bases remaining between them. This CDR3 is 14 amino acids long. CDR3 in amino acids: CASSPGTITDTQYF. CDR3 nucleotide sequence: TGTGCCAGCAGCCCCGGGACAATCACAGATACGCAGTATTTT.

V is TRBV19 and J is TRBJ2-5; possible D gene TRBD2, 6 bases. The J call may be faulty, since TRBJ2-7 better matches the DNA end. This CDR3 region has 15 residues. Germline V gives CDR1 LNHDA, CDR2 SQIVND (reference sequence). Written as DNA, the CDR3 is TGTGCCAGTAGTGCACTAGCCGAGAGACCCTACGAGCAGTACTTC. Residues: CASSALAERPYEQYF.

This clone was recorded a few times. The chain is built from TRBV7-2 and TRBJ2-4; 7 bases match TRBD2. Germline V CDR1 and CDR2: SGHTA, FQGNSA. This CDR3 is built from 14 residues. The V segment lost 5 bases and the J segment 4 bases; nucleotides outside the gene matches: 5. The CDR3 loop reads CASSPPAGKNIQYF. CDR3 DNA: TGTGCCAGCAGCCCCCCAGCGGGAAAAAACATTCAGTACTTC.